This T cell receptor (beta chain) came from a study of cytomegalovirus exposure and HLA in healthy donors. The CDR3 covers 14 residues. Between the trimmed V and J ends, which lost 8 bases and 3 bases, there was a span of 17 bases. CDR1 is MNHNS, CDR2 SASEGT, per germline. A multiplex PCR was run with 60 Vbeta primers and 13 Jbeta primers. Assay: immunoSEQ multiplex PCR; the TCRdb copy retains only in-frame clones and omits some. The sample records 150,000 to 200,000 clones, approximately 79% being singletons. The clonotype originates from a man aged 40-49 years in good health and CMV-seropositive. The gene calls are TRBV6-1 and TRBJ2-7; weak D call: TRBD1 (6 bases). The sequenced sample consisted of PBMCs. The CDR3 sequence: CASGLQGADYEQYF. CDR3 coding DNA: TGTGCCAGCGGGTTACAGGGCGCCGACTACGAGCAGTACTTC.